This T cell receptor (beta chain) comes out of a study of blood T cells in healthy people across ages. The study, taken as a whole, reports: The study found more naive CD4+ cells and higher diversity in long-lived than aged donors. Expanded clonotype changes were possibly confounded by unknown donor CMV status. Age brought a roughly linear fall in TCR beta diversity measured per million T cells.

This clonotype was observed a handful of times. What it binds is unknown. Together with a sample-barcoded 5' primer, a J-beta primer mix was included in a second PCR lasting roughly 6 to 12 cycles. TCRdb itself ran the 5' RACE reads through MiXCR, one entry per CDR3 protein. The sample holds around 990,000 distinct CDR3 sequences, more than 30% seen once. The CDR3 has 14 residues. CDR1 is DFQATT and CDR2 is SNEGSKA in the germline V gene (reference sequence). Losses at the gene ends were 2 bases for V and 3 bases for J; bases not matched to a gene: 6. The rearrangement uses TRBV20-1 and TRBJ1-1; TRBD1 matches 7 bases. This TCR was recovered from a man younger than 35 in good health. Sequencing was carried out using blood. The CDR3 loop is CSARPPGQYTEAFF. CDR3 coding DNA: TGCAGTGCTAGACCTCCGGGACAGTACACTGAAGCTTTCTTT.